A single sample is the source of the 28 T cell receptor beta chains below, sequenced in a study of cytomegalovirus exposure and HLA in healthy donors. The primer mix had 60 Vbeta and 13 Jbeta primers. Generated by immunoSEQ multiplex PCR, the TCRdb table keeps only in-frame clones and is missing some. This repertoire shows 160,000 or so clones, around 77% found once; its top ten account for under 2%. The sample taken for sequencing was PBMCs. Receptors originate from a man aged 40-49 years in good health and CMV-seronegative.

The chain combines TRBV14 with TRBJ1-4; D might be TRBD1 (5 bases). The CDR3 length is 12 residues. Germline CDR1 is SGHDN and CDR2 is FVKESK. Trimming left V 4 bases short and J 10 bases short, with 10 bases between. CDR3 loop: CASSPRGGKLFF. CDR3 sequence (DNA): TGTGCCAGCAGCCCTAGGGGTGGAAAACTGTTTTTT.

The table lists this clone with a count of one. CDR3 loop: CASSVQDNSPLHF. As DNA, the CDR3 is TGTGCCAGCAGCGTACAGGATAATTCACCCCTCCACTTT. V usage is TRBV7-6 and J usage is TRBJ1-6; D is perhaps TRBD1 (5 bases). Germline CDR1 SGHVS, CDR2 FNYEAQ. V shed 5 bases and J shed 5 bases, with 7 bases lying between them. The CDR3 is 13 amino acids. Full variable domain (rest looked up from reference TRBV7-6 and TRBJ1-6): GAGVSQSPRYKVTKRGQDVALRCDPISGHVSLYWYRQALGQGPEFLTYFNYEAQQDKSGLPNDRFSAERPEGSISTLTIQRTEQRDSAMYRCASSVQDNSPLHFGNGTRLTVT.

J is TRBJ2-5 and V is TRBV7-9, with 11 bases aligning to TRBD2. CDR1 and CDR2 (germline): SEHNR, FQNEAQ (reference sequence). Trimming removed 3 bases from V and 5 bases from J; junction bases left unmatched: 8. The CDR3 spans 16 residues. In DNA form, the CDR3 reads TGTGCCAGCAGCTTGCCGGGACTAGCGGTCGGGGAGACCCAGTACTTC. It encodes CASSLPGLAVGETQYF.

The J gene is TRBJ2-5, the V gene TRBV28; possible D gene TRBD2, 6 bases. There are 15 residues in the CDR3. V lost 4 bases and J 5 bases, leaving 17 bases between the germline ends. The germline CDR1 and CDR2 sequences are MDHEN and SYDVKM. CDR3 in DNA: TGTGCCAGCAGTTGGGGTAGAAGCCGGGGGGAGACCCAGTACTTC. This codes for CASSWGRSRGETQYF.

The V and J genes are TRBV5-8 and TRBJ2-3; no firm D call. The CDR3 runs 17 residues. Between the trimmed V and J ends, which lost 2 bases and 1 base, there was a span of 17 bases. CDR1 is SGHTS and CDR2 is YDEGEE in the germline V gene. The CDR3, as DNA: TGTGCCAGCAGCTTCGGCGTTTTCGAAGGAGGCACAGATACGCAGTATTTT. This gives the protein CASSFGVFEGGTDTQYF.

The chain is built from TRBV27 and TRBJ2-4; D gene uncertain. V lost 4 bases and J 3 bases, leaving 13 bases between the germline ends. The CDR3 totals 15 residues. Germline CDR1 MNHEY, CDR2 SMNVEV (reference sequence). The CDR3 region is CASSSPLIGKNIQYF. DNA for the CDR3: TGTGCCAGCAGTTCTCCCCTAATCGGCAAAAACATTCAGTACTTC.

The chain is built from TRBV28 and TRBJ2-1; 13 bases agree with TRBD2. Germline-derived CDR1 and CDR2 are MDHEN and SYDVKM. This CDR3 is built from 15 residues. V lost 3 bases and J lost 9; bases outside the gene matches: 5. Here the CDR3 DNA reads TGTGCCAGCAGTTTTACTAGCGGGAGGGCCGCTGAGCAGTTCTTC. It translates to CASSFTSGRAAEQFF.

The rearrangement links TRBV10-3 to TRBJ2-1; unclear D gene. The CDR3 is made up of 14 amino acids. Trimming removed 4 bases at V and 0 bases at J, with 7 bases between. The germline V gene encodes CDR1 ENHRY and CDR2 SYGVKD. The CDR3 DNA is TGTGCCATCAGTGGTAGAGACTCCTACAATGAGCAGTTCTTC. It codes for CAISGRDSYNEQFF.

The J gene is TRBJ1-3, the V gene TRBV29-1; tentative D call: TRBD1 (6 bases). Germline V gene data show CDR1 as SQVTM and CDR2 as ANQGSEA. V lost 4 bases to trimming and J lost 0 bases, with 13 bases between them. The CDR3 is made up of 15 amino acids. CDR3 in amino acids: CSVAGAMDSGNTIYF. The DNA for the CDR3 is TGCAGCGTTGCAGGGGCAATGGACTCTGGAAACACCATATATTTT.

This clone was found once. One end of the junction is discordant with germline, which a read error may explain. The chain carries TRBV2 and TRBJ2-4, with no clear D. The CDR3 length is 15 residues. Looked up from germline, CDR1 is SNHLY and CDR2 is FYNNEI. CDR3 sequence: CASSAPGPTKNSQYF. DNA of the CDR3: TGTGCCAGCAGTGCCCCAGGCCCGACCAAAAACAGTCAGTACTTC.

The rearrangement uses TRBV4-1 and TRBJ2-1; 7 bases line up with TRBD1. Per germline, CDR1 MGHRA and CDR2 YSYEKL. This CDR3 comprises 14 residues. Trimming removed 4 bases from V and 4 bases from J; junction bases left unmatched: 4. CDR3 in DNA: TGCGCCAGCAGCCCGACAGGGAATTACAATGAGCAGTTCTTC. The encoded protein is CASSPTGNYNEQFF.

The CDR3, as DNA: TGTGCCAGCAGCGTTAGCGGGAGCGTACAATTTCAGTTCTTC. Translating it yields CASSVSGSVQFQFF. The chain employs TRBV9 and TRBJ2-1, with 9 bases matching TRBD2. The CDR3 totals 14 residues. V lost 2 bases, J lost 13 bases, and 10 bases stayed unmatched. Looked up from germline, CDR1 is SGDLS and CDR2 is YYNGEE. Full variable domain (remainder filled in from reference TRBV9 and TRBJ2-1): DSGVTQTPKHLITATGQRVTLRCSPRSGDLSVYWYQQSLDQGLQFLIQYYNGEERAKGNILERFSAQQFPDLHSELNLSSLELGDSALYFCASSVSGSVQFQFFGPGTRLTVL.

The sample holds a few counts of this clone. The genes are TRBV5-5 and TRBJ1-4; TRBD1 aligns across 9 bases. The CDR3 loop spans 17 amino acids. V was clipped by 4 bases and J by 0 bases; unmatched bases: 7. Germline CDR1 is SGHKS and CDR2 is YYEKEE (reference sequence). The CDR3 DNA sequence: TGTGCCAGCAGCCCAAGACAGGGGGACACAACTAATGAAAAACTGTTTTTT. It encodes CASSPRQGDTTNEKLFF.

The gene calls are TRBV5-1 and TRBJ2-2; D unclear. This CDR3 has 15 amino acids. Germline values: CDR1 SGHRS, CDR2 YFSETQ. V was pared by 0 bases and J by 0 bases, with 6 bases between. CDR3 protein: CASSLVSANTGELFF. DNA of the CDR3: TGCGCCAGCAGCTTGGTATCAGCGAACACCGGGGAGCTGTTTTTT.

This chain uses TRBV9 with TRBJ1-2; 10 positions match TRBD1. This CDR3 has 15 residues. Germline-derived CDR1 and CDR2 are SGDLS and YYNGEE. The junction had 14 bases not matched to a gene; V was cut back by 6 bases and J by 9 bases. CDR3 nucleotide sequence: TGTGCCAGCACCAAATCCTCCGGGACAGGGGCATGCTACACCTTC. Residues: CASTKSSGTGACYTF.

This clone turned up a few times. The J gene is TRBJ2-2, the V gene TRBV7-2, with 7 bases matching TRBD1. V lost 5 bases to trimming and J lost 4 bases; unmatched junction nucleotides: 7. CDR1 SGHTA and CDR2 FQGNSA come from the germline V gene. This CDR3 is 15 amino acids long. The CDR3, as DNA: TGTGCCAGCAGCCCCACAGGGGTCAGCACCGGGGAGCTGTTTTTT. It specifies CASSPTGVSTGELFF. The whole variable domain, filled in from reference TRBV7-2 and TRBJ2-2, reads GAGVSQSPSNKVTEKGKDVELRCDPISGHTALYWYRQSLGQGLEFLIYFQGNSAPDKSGLPSDRFSAERTGGSVSTLTIQRTQQEDSAVYLCASSPTGVSTGELFFGEGSRLTVL.

The table lists this clone with a count of one. J is TRBJ2-7 and V is TRBV27; 8 nucleotides align to TRBD1. Germline V gene lookup returns CDR1 MNHEY and CDR2 SMNVEV (reference sequence). Unmatched junction bases numbered 11, after V lost 5 bases and J lost 2 bases. The CDR3 runs 16 residues. As DNA, the CDR3 is TGTGCCAGCAGTCCGACAGGACAGGGAAGGACCTACGAGCAGTACTTC. This encodes CASSPTGQGRTYEQYF.

With respect to this clone: The sample has other DNA sequences that encode this CDR3 too. V gene TRBV5-1 combines with J gene TRBJ2-5; no reliable D call. CDR1 is SGHRS, CDR2 YFSETQ, per germline. The CDR3 totals 14 residues. Trimming removed 0 bases at V and 1 base at J, with 7 bases between. CDR3 loop: CASSLAGFQETQYF. The CDR3, as DNA: TGCGCCAGCAGCTTGGCGGGTTTCCAAGAGACCCAGTACTTC.

V usage is TRBV10-1 and J usage is TRBJ2-1; 7 nucleotides line up with TRBD2. Germline assignment: CDR1 WNHNN and CDR2 SYGVQD (reference sequence). The V gene end was trimmed by 3 bases and the J gene end by 6 bases; junction bases not matched to a gene: 8. The length of the CDR3 is 15 residues. The CDR3 is CASSDGGRAPNEQFF. The CDR3 DNA reads as TGCGCCAGCAGTGATGGGGGGAGGGCCCCCAATGAGCAGTTCTTC.

The sample holds a few counts of this clone. The rearrangement joins TRBV19 to TRBJ1-5, with unresolved D. The CDR3 contains 13 residues. Per the germline V gene, CDR1 is LNHDA and CDR2 is SQIVND (reference sequence). The germline V and J ends were trimmed by 7 bases and 1 base, with 8 bases remaining between them. CDR3 DNA: TGTGCCAGTACAAGCGGGAGCAATCAGCCCCAGCATTTT. Protein product: CASTSGSNQPQHF.

J is TRBJ1-5 and V is TRBV27, with a tentative D call TRBD1 (5 bases). The CDR3 covers 14 residues. Trimming stripped 5 bases from V and 6 bases from J, with 14 bases between. CDR1 is MNHEY and CDR2 is SMNVEV in the germline V gene (reference sequence). In DNA, the CDR3 is TGTGCCAGCAGTATTCGGGGGTTTGGTCAGCCCCAGCATTTT. Its protein product is CASSIRGFGQPQHF.

The chain uses TRBV5-1 and TRBJ2-7; 9 bases match TRBD1. This CDR3 contains 15 residues. Per the germline V gene, CDR1 is SGHRS and CDR2 is YFSETQ. Losses at the gene ends were 0 bases for V and 3 bases for J; bases not matched to a gene: 4. The CDR3 region is CASSLGDREIYEQYV. The CDR3 region has the DNA TGCGCCAGCAGCTTGGGGGACAGGGAGATCTACGAGCAGTACGTC.

The chain joins TRBV27 to TRBJ2-2, with D perhaps TRBD1 (5 bases). Germline lookup yields CDR1 MNHEY and CDR2 SMNVEV (reference sequence). V gave up 2 bases and J gave up 1 base, with 11 bases separating them. This CDR3 comprises 16 residues. For the CDR3, the DNA is TGTGCCAGCAGTTTAGCCAGGGTGGAGAACACCGGGGAGCTGTTTTTT. Translated: CASSLARVENTGELFF.

V gene TRBV7-9 combines with J gene TRBJ1-4, with no clear D. This CDR3 spans 15 amino acids. Germline values: CDR1 SEHNR, CDR2 FQNEAQ (reference sequence). Trimming removed 5 bases from V and 7 bases from J, with 17 bases in between. CDR3 in amino acids: CASSTSGRLAEKLFF. CDR3 in DNA: TGTGCCAGCAGCACGAGCGGCAGGTTGGCTGAAAAACTGTTTTTT.

V and J are TRBV2 and TRBJ1-2, with no clear D. CDR1 is SNHLY and CDR2 is FYNNEI in the germline V gene. The germline V and J ends were trimmed by 4 bases and 8 bases, with 11 bases remaining between them. The CDR3 runs to 12 residues. Here the CDR3 DNA reads TGTGCCAGCAGTGTCGCGGGTCAGGGCTACACCTTC. Protein: CASSVAGQGYTF.

This chain connects TRBV6-6 to TRBJ2-7, with 8 positions matching TRBD1. The V and J ends lost 5 bases and 5 bases, in that order; junction bases with no gene match: 5. Germline V gene lookup returns CDR1 MNHNY and CDR2 SVGAGI (reference sequence). This CDR3 is built from 13 residues. CDR3: CASSDGQGDEQYF. In nucleotides, the CDR3 is TGTGCCAGCAGTGACGGACAGGGCGACGAGCAGTACTTC.

About this clone itself: One end of the junction does not line up with germline, which may come from a read error. The rearrangement joins TRBV7-9 to TRBJ2-3; 10 bases agree with TRBD2. Germline loops: CDR1 SEHNR, CDR2 FQNEAQ (reference sequence). The length of the CDR3 is 18 residues. The CDR3 sequence: CSSPGDTAGGPGGDTQYF. The CDR3 DNA reads as TGTTCCAGCCCGGGGGACACAGCGGGAGGGCCTGGTGGAGATACGCAGTATTTT. Full variable domain (outside the CDR3, taken from reference TRBV7-9 and TRBJ2-3): DTGVSQNPRHKITKRGQNVTFRCDPISEHNRLYWYRQTLGQGPEFLTYFQNEAQLEKSRLLSDRFSAERPKGSFSTLEIQRTEQGDSAMYLCSSPGDTAGGPGGDTQYFGPGTRLTVL.

The chain carries TRBV11-3 and TRBJ2-1, with unresolved D. Germline V gene sequence: CDR1 SGHNT, CDR2 YENEEA. V was shortened by 5 bases and J by 7 bases, with 9 bases between the two germline ends. The length of the CDR3 is 12 residues. In DNA form, the CDR3 reads TGTGCCAGCAGCACTCAGGTGAATGAGCAGTTCTTC. It yields the protein CASSTQVNEQFF.